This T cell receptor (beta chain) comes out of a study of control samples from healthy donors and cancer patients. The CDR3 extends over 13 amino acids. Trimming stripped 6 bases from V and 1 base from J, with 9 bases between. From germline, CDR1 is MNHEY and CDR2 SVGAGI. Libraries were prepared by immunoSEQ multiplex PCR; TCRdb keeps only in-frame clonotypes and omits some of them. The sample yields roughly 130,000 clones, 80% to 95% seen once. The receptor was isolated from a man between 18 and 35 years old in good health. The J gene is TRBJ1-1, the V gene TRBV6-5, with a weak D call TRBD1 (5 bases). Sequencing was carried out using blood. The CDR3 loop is CASRTGPNTEAFF. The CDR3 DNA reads TGTGCCAGCAGAACAGGCCCGAACACTGAAGCTTTCTTT.